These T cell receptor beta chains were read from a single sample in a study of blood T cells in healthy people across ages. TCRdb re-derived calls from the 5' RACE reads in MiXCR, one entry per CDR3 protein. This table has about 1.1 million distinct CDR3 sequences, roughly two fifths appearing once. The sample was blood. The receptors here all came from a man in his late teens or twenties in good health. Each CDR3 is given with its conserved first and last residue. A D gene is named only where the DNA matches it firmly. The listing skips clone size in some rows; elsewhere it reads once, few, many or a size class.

CASSSRLAGDKGDTQYF,TGTGCCAGCAGTTCCCGGCTAGCGGGGGACAAGGGAGATACGCAGTATTTT,TRBJ2-3,few,TRBD2,TRBV6-6
CASSGHTGNQPQHF,TGTGCCAGCAGCGGACACACAGGGAATCAGCCCCAGCATTTT,TRBJ1-5,few,NA,TRBV9
CASSHDSPSGNTIYF,TGCGCCAGCAGCCACGACAGTCCCTCTGGAAACACCATATATTTT,TRBJ1-3,once,NA,TRBV5-1
CASSQGNREDEKLFF,TGCGCCAGCAGCCAAGGTAACAGAGAGGATGAAAAACTGTTTTTT,TRBJ1-4,NA,NA,TRBV4-1
CSATTSGVTTDTQYF,TGCAGTGCTACCACTAGCGGGGTAACCACAGATACGCAGTATTTT,TRBJ2-3,NA,TRBD2,TRBV20-1
CSARLTGWGEKLFF,TGCAGTGCTAGGTTGACAGGGTGGGGTGAAAAACTGTTTTTT,TRBJ1-4,NA,TRBD1,TRBV20-1
CASGLDRVNEQFF,TGTGCTAGTGGTTTGGACAGGGTCAATGAGCAGTTCTTC,TRBJ2-1,many,NA,TRBV12-5
CASSLGFSGNEQFF,TGTGCCAGCAGCTTAGGATTTTCGGGGAATGAGCAGTTCTTC,TRBJ2-1,few,NA,TRBV7-3
CSARDMPNQPQHF,TGCAGTGCTAGAGATATGCCTAATCAGCCCCAGCATTTT,TRBJ1-5,few,NA,TRBV20-1
CASSPTGDGTQYF,TGTGCCAGCAGTCCGACTGGGGATGGGACCCAGTACTTC,TRBJ2-5,few,NA,TRBV12-3/TRBV12-4
CSVPGWDYGYTF,TGCAGTGTCCCAGGGTGGGACTATGGCTACACCTTC,TRBJ1-2,few,NA,TRBV20-1
CASSFVRGHSYGGYTF,TGTGCCAGCAGTTTCGTCCGGGGGCACTCCTACGGCGGCTACACCTTC,TRBJ1-2,few,NA,TRBV28
CASSQTGEHGYTF,TGCGCCAGCAGCCAGACAGGGGAACATGGCTACACCTTC,TRBJ1-2,NA,TRBD1,TRBV5-1
CASKRTGNYGYTF,TGTGCCAGCAAACGGACAGGGAATTATGGCTACACCTTC,TRBJ1-2,NA,TRBD1,TRBV12-3/TRBV12-4
CASSQDGTIDQETQYF,TGCGCCAGCAGCCAAGATGGAACCATCGACCAAGAGACCCAGTACTTC,TRBJ2-5,NA,NA,TRBV4-1
CSAPNGQGNSPPHF,TGCAGTGCCCCCAACGGACAAGGGAATTCACCCCCCCACTTT,TRBJ1-6,once,NA,TRBV20-1
CASSVAGWGNEQFF,TGTGCCAGCAGCGTAGCGGGGTGGGGCAATGAGCAGTTCTTC,TRBJ2-1,few,NA,TRBV9
CASSKGAQGGSYGYTF,TGTGCCAGCAGCAAAGGGGCACAGGGAGGAAGCTATGGCTACACCTTC,TRBJ1-2,NA,NA,TRBV21-1
CASMRLSTDTQYF,TGTGCCAGCATGAGGCTGAGCACAGATACGCAGTATTTT,TRBJ2-3,NA,NA,TRBV2
CASSSEGLETDEAFF,TGTGCCAGCAGCTCAGAGGGACTGGAGACCGATGAAGCTTTCTTT,TRBJ1-1,NA,NA,TRBV13
CASSLGAPSSYNEQFF,TGTGCCAGCAGCTTGGGCGCACCTAGCTCCTACAATGAGCAGTTCTTC,TRBJ2-1,many,NA,TRBV7-3
CAISKQGAAYNEQYF,TGTGCCATCAGTAAACAGGGGGCCGCCTACAATGAGCAGTACTTC,TRBJ2-5,NA,TRBD1,TRBV10-3
CSVWTGVYEQYF,TGCAGCGTATGGACAGGGGTGTACGAGCAGTACTTC,TRBJ2-7,few,TRBD1,TRBV29-1
CASSVSAGKHEQYF,TGTGCCAGCAGCGTATCAGCAGGGAAGCACGAGCAGTACTTC,TRBJ2-7,NA,NA,TRBV9
CSARETSSATQYF,TGCAGTGCTAGAGAGACCTCTAGTGCCACGCAGTATTTT,TRBJ2-3,few,NA,TRBV20-1
CASSQEGPAGGLHSDEQYF,TGTGCCAGCAGCCAAGAGGGCCCCGCCGGGGGGTTACATAGCGATGAGCAGTACTTC,TRBJ2-7,few,TRBD2,TRBV4-2
CSAPSSGGTDTQYF,TGCAGTGCCCCGTCTAGCGGGGGAACAGATACGCAGTATTTT,TRBJ2-3,few,TRBD2,TRBV20-1
CASSLDTTSWTTDTQYF,TGTGCCAGCAGTCTCGATACGACTAGCTGGACCACAGATACGCAGTATTTT,TRBJ2-3,few,TRBD2,TRBV28
CANPDRAYGYTF,TGTGCCAACCCGGACAGGGCGTATGGCTACACCTTC,TRBJ1-2,NA,TRBD1,TRBV2
CASTRGGRYNEQFF,TGTGCCAGTACCAGGGGAGGACGGTACAATGAGCAGTTCTTC,TRBJ2-1,NA,NA,TRBV6-1
CSVGLGQGYTEAFF,TGCAGCGTTGGGCTAGGACAGGGATACACTGAAGCTTTCTTT,TRBJ1-1,NA,TRBD1,TRBV29-1
CASSLAQGPTEAFF,TGCGCCAGCAGCTTGGCACAGGGCCCCACTGAAGCTTTCTTT,TRBJ1-1,NA,NA,TRBV5-1
CAIGTVNTEAFF,TGTGCCATCGGGACAGTGAACACTGAAGCTTTCTTT,TRBJ1-1,NA,TRBD1,TRBV10-3
CASSSGGGTDTQYF,TGCGCCAGCAGCTCAGGGGGAGGCACAGATACGCAGTATTTT,TRBJ2-3,many,TRBD1,TRBV6-5
CASSLLSRPQYF,TGTGCCAGCAGTTTACTGTCCCGGCCCCAGTACTTC,TRBJ2-5,few,NA,TRBV12-3/TRBV12-4
CSAVQGSRLTEAFF,TGCAGTGCAGTACAGGGATCAAGATTGACTGAAGCTTTCTTT,TRBJ1-1,NA,NA,TRBV20-1
CASSQSYSGNTIYF,TGTGCCAGCAGCCAGAGCTACTCTGGAAACACCATATATTTT,TRBJ1-3,NA,NA,TRBV6-5
CASSSGTGLFSYNSPLHF,TGTGCCAGCAGTTCCGGGACAGGGCTTTTCTCCTATAATTCACCCCTCCACTTT,TRBJ1-6,few,TRBD1,TRBV28
CASSTQGNTADTQYF,TGCGCCAGCAGCACTCAGGGCAATACTGCAGATACGCAGTATTTT,TRBJ2-3,few,NA,TRBV5-1
CASSPGKGANEQFF,TGCGCCAGCAGCCCAGGCAAGGGGGCGAATGAGCAGTTCTTC,TRBJ2-1,NA,TRBD1,TRBV4-1
CSAPRGSGPTDTQYF,TGCAGTGCCCCAAGGGGGAGCGGACCCACAGATACGCAGTATTTT,TRBJ2-3,NA,NA,TRBV20-1
CASSKRTGANTQYF,TGTGCCAGCAGCAAACGGACAGGGGCAAATACGCAGTATTTT,TRBJ2-3,NA,TRBD1,TRBV9
CASSQRAIQETQYF,TGTGCCAGCAGCCAAAGGGCCATACAAGAGACCCAGTACTTC,TRBJ2-5,few,NA,TRBV3-1
CASSSGQARQQFF,TGTGCCAGCAGCTCAGGACAGGCTCGTCAGCAGTTCTTC,TRBJ2-1,NA,TRBD1,TRBV7-9
CASSQTGRTNEKLFF,TGTGCCAGCAGCCAGACAGGGCGAACTAATGAAAAACTGTTTTTT,TRBJ1-4,few,TRBD1,TRBV5-5
CASSQDFDRGFDYDGYTF,TGTGCCAGCAGCCAAGATTTCGACAGGGGGTTCGACTATGACGGCTACACCTTC,TRBJ1-2,NA,TRBD1,TRBV4-2
CASSLDDRANYGYTF,TGTGCCAGCAGCTTAGACGACAGGGCTAACTATGGCTACACCTTC,TRBJ1-2,few,TRBD1,TRBV11-2
CASSPRPSGAEAFF,TGTGCCAGCAGTCCTAGACCTTCGGGGGCTGAAGCTTTCTTT,TRBJ1-1,few,NA,TRBV27
CASSPAAELNTEAFF,TGTGCCAGCTCACCGGCGGCGGAATTGAACACTGAAGCTTTCTTT,TRBJ1-1,NA,NA,TRBV18
CASNPGSSSAEAFF,TGTGCCAGTAACCCCGGAAGCAGCTCGGCTGAAGCTTTCTTT,TRBJ1-1,NA,NA,TRBV12-3/TRBV12-4
CASSQANTVANYGYTF,TGCGCCAGCAGCCAAGCCAACACGGTTGCTAACTATGGCTACACCTTC,TRBJ1-2,NA,NA,TRBV4-3
CAGRTGGNSPLHF,TGTGCCGGTCGGACAGGGGGAAATTCACCCCTCCACTTT,TRBJ1-6,NA,TRBD1,TRBV2
CASSVQGVGNQPQHF,TGTGCCAGTAGTGTCCAGGGGGTTGGCAATCAGCCCCAGCATTTT,TRBJ1-5,NA,TRBD1,TRBV19
CASKRPAGGNSNQPQHF,TGTGCCAGCAAAAGGCCGGCAGGGGGAAATAGCAATCAGCCCCAGCATTTT,TRBJ1-5,few,TRBD1,TRBV2
CASSSATGGLPDGYTF,TGTGCCAGCAGCAGCGCTACGGGGGGTCTGCCGGATGGCTACACCTTC,TRBJ1-2,NA,NA,TRBV3-1
CASSLLTSGVRGQYF,TGTGCCAGCAGCTTGCTTACTAGCGGGGTGCGGGGGCAGTACTTC,TRBJ2-5,few,TRBD2,TRBV7-2
CASSLNMMALHSTDTQYF,TGTGCCAGCAGCTTAAACATGATGGCTTTACATTCCACAGATACGCAGTATTTT,TRBJ2-3,NA,NA,TRBV7-3
CASSISGGITDTQYF,TGTGCTAGCAGCATTAGCGGGGGGATCACAGATACGCAGTATTTT,TRBJ2-3,NA,TRBD2,TRBV7-7
CSASLTSGNEQFF,TGCAGTGCTAGTTTGACTAGCGGCAATGAGCAGTTCTTC,TRBJ2-1,many,TRBD2,TRBV20-1